This TCR beta chain derives from a study of blood T cell repertoires in COVID-19. Whole-study context: Both acute and convalescent COVID-19 samples were obtained from the United States, Italy and Spain.

Enrolled through a virtual design, the participants were between roughly 18 and 90 years of age and came from some 25 US areas. Assay used: immunoSEQ multiplex PCR; TCRdb lists only in-frame clones, some missing. The sample records about 220,000 clones, roughly four fifths being singletons. The receptor was isolated from a woman aged 40 to 50 with acute COVID-19. Sequencing was carried out using PBMCs or T cells enriched from blood (not recorded which).

The CDR3 loop is CASSDGQLTGYEQYF. DNA of the CDR3: TGTGCCAGCAGTGACGGACAGTTAACTGGGTACGAGCAGTACTTC. V is TRBV25-1 and J is TRBJ2-7; weak D call: TRBD1 (6 bases). This CDR3 region has 15 residues. V dropped 3 bases and J dropped 4 bases, with 16 bases sitting between them. Looked up from germline, CDR1 is MGHDK and CDR2 is SYGVNS.